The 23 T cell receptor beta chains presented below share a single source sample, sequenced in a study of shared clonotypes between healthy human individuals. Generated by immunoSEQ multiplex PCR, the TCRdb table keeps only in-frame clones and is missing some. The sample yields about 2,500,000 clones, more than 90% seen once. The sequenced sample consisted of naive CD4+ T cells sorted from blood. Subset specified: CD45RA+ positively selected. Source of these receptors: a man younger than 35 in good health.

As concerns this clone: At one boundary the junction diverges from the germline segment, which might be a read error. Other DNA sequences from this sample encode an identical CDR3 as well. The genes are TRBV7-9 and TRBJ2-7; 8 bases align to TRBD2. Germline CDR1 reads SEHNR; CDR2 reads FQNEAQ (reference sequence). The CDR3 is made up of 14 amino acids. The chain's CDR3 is CASSLAGDTYEQYF. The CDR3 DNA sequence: TGTGCCAGCAGCCTAGCGGGCGACACCTACGAGCAGTACTTC. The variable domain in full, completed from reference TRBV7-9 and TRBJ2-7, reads DTGVSQNPRHKITKRGQNVTFRCDPISEHNRLYWYRQTLGQGPEFLTYFQNEAQLEKSRLLSDRFSAERPKGSFSTLEIQRTEQGDSAMYLCASSLAGDTYEQYFGPGTRLTVT.

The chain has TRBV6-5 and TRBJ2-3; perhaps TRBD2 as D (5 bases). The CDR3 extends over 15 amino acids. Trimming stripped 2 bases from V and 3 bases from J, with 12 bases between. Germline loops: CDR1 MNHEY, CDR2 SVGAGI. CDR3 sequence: CASSYAGVTTDTQYF. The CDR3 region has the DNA TGTGCCAGCAGTTACGCCGGGGTGACGACAGATACGCAGTATTTT.

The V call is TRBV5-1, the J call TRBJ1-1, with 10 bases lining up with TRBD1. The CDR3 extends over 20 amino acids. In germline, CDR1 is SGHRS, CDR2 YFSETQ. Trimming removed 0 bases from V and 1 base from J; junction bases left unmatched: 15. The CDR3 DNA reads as TGCGCCAGCAGCTTGGTTCCGGGACAGGGGTATATCCTTGGGAACACTGAAGCTTTCTTT. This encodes CASSLVPGQGYILGNTEAFF.

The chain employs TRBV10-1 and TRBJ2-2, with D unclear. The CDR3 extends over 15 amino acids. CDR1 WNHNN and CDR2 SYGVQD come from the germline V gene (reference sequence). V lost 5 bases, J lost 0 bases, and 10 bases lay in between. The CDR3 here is CASSLDSANTGELFF. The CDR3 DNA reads TGCGCCAGCAGTTTAGACTCTGCGAACACCGGGGAGCTGTTTTTT.

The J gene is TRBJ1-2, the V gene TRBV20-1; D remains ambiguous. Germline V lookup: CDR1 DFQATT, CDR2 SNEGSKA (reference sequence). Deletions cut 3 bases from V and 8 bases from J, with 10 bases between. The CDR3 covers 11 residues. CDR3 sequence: CSASTAGGYTF. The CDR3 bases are TGCAGTGCTAGTACGGCGGGAGGCTACACCTTC.

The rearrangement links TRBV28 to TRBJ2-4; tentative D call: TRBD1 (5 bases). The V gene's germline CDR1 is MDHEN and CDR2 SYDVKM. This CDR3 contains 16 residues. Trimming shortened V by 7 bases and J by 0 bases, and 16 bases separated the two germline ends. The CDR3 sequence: CASTVDRNLAKNIQYF. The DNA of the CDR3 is TGTGCCAGCACCGTCGACAGAAACTTAGCCAAAAACATTCAGTACTTC.

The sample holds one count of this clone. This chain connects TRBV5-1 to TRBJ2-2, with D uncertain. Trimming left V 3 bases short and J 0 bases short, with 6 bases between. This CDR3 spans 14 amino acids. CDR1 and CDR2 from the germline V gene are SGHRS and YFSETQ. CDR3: CASSSSPNTGELFF. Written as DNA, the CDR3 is TGCGCCAGCAGCTCCAGCCCGAACACCGGGGAGCTGTTTTTT.

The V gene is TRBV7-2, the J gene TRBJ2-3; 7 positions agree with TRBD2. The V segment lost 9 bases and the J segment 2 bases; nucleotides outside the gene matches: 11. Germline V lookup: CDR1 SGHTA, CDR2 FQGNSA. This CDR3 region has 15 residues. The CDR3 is CASGERGEHTDTQYF. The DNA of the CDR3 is TGTGCCAGTGGGGAACGGGGGGAACACACAGATACGCAGTATTTT.

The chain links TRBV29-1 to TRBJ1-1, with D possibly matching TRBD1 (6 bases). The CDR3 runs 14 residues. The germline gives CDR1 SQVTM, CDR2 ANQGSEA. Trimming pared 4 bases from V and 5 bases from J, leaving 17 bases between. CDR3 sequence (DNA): TGCAGCGTTGCAACGGGGGCGAGTTGGACTGAAGCTTTCTTT. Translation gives CSVATGASWTEAFF.

The CDR3 nucleotides are TGTGCCTGGACTCATTTAGCGGGAGCAACGAATGAGCAGTTCTTC. It specifies CAWTHLAGATNEQFF. The chain uses TRBV30 and TRBJ2-1; 9 bases fit TRBD2. Germline V gives CDR1 GTSNPN, CDR2 SVGIG (reference sequence). V shed 4 bases, J shed 7 bases, and the junction held 11 bases outside the gene matches. The CDR3 is 15 residues long.

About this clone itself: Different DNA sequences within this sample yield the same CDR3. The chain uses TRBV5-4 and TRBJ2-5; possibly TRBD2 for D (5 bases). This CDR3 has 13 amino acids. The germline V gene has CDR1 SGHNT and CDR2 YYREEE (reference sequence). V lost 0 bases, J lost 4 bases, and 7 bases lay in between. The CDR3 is CASSLAGRETQYF. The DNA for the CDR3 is TGTGCCAGCAGCTTGGCGGGGAGAGAGACCCAGTACTTC.

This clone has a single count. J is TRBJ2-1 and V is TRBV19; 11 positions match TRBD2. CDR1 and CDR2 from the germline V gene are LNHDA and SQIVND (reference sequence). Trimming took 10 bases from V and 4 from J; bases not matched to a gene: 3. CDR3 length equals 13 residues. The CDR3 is CATLAGGYNEQFF. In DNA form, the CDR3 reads TGTGCCACCCTAGCGGGGGGATACAATGAGCAGTTCTTC.

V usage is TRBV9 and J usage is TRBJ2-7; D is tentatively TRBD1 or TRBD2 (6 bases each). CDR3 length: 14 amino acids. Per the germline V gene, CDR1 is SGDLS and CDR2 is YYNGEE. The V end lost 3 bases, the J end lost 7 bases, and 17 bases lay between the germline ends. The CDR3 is CASSGTAPGGEQYF. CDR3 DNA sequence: TGTGCCAGCAGCGGGACAGCGCCCGGAGGGGAGCAGTACTTC.

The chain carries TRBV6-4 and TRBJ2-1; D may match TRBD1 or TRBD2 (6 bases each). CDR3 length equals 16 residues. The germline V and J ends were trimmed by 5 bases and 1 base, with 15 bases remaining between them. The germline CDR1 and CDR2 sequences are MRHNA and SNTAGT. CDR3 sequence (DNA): TGTGCCAGCAGTCCCGGGGGCGGTGGGTCCTACAATGAGCAGTTCTTC. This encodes CASSPGGGGSYNEQFF.

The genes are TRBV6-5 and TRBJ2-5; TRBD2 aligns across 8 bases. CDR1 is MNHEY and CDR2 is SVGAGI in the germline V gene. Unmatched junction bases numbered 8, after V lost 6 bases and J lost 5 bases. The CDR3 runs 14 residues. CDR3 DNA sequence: TGTGCCAGCAGGAACGGGGGGGCCGGTGAGACCCAGTACTTC. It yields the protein CASRNGGAGETQYF.

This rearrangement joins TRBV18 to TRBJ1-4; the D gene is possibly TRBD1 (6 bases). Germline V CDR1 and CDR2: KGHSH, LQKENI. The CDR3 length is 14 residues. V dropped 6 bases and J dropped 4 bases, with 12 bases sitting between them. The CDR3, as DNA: TGTGCCAGCTCGCTCCAGGGGAATAATGAAAAACTGTTTTTT. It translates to CASSLQGNNEKLFF.

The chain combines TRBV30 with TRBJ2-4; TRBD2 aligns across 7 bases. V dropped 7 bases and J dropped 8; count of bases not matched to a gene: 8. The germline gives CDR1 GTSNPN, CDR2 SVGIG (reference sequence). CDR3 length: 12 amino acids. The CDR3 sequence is CASSGGGDIQYF. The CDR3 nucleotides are TGTGCCTCATCGGGGGGAGGAGACATTCAGTACTTC.

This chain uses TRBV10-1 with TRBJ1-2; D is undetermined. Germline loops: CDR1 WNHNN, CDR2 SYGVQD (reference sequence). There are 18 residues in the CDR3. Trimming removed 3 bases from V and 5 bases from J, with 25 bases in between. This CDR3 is CASSEGERFRRRAYGYTF. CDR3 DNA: TGCGCCAGCAGTGAAGGAGAAAGGTTCCGCCGGAGGGCATATGGCTACACCTTC.

CDR3 loop: CASSLHTTGGYTF. CDR3 nucleotides: TGTGCCAGCAGCTTACATACGACGGGGGGCTACACCTTC. This chain joins TRBV11-2 and TRBJ1-2; D remains ambiguous. Germline CDR1 and CDR2: SGHAT and FQNNGV. The ends were cut back, 2 bases at V and 8 bases at J, with 12 bases in the middle. This CDR3 contains 13 residues.

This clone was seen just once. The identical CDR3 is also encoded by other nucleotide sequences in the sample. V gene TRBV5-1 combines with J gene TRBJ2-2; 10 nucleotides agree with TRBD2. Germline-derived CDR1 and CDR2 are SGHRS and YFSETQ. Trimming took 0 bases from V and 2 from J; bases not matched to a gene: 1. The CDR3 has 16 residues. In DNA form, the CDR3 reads TGCGCCAGCAGCTTGGGACTAGCGGGTAACACCGGGGAGCTGTTTTTT. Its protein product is CASSLGLAGNTGELFF.

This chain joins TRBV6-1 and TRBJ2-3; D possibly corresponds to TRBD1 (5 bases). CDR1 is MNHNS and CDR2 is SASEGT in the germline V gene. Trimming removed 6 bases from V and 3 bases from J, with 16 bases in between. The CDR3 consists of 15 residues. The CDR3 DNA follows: TGTGCCAGCAGACCTTACTTGACAGAAACAGATACGCAGTATTTT. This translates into CASRPYLTETDTQYF.

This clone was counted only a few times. In DNA, the CDR3 is TGCGCCAGCAGCCCTAGGGCAGATACGCAGTATTTT. Protein product: CASSPRADTQYF. The genes are TRBV5-1 and TRBJ2-3; no clear D gene. From germline, CDR1 is SGHRS and CDR2 YFSETQ. V gave up 4 bases and J gave up 4 bases, with 7 bases separating them. The CDR3 consists of 12 residues.

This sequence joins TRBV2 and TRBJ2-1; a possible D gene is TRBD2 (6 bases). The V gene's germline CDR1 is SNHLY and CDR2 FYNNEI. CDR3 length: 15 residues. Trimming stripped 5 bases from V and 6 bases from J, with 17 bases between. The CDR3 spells CASSNGLAIGNEQFF. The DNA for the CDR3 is TGTGCCAGCAGTAACGGTCTAGCGATCGGCAATGAGCAGTTCTTC.